The clone carrying this T cell receptor (beta chain) was seen repeatedly, ten times or more. This specimen comes from a study of T cells after yellow fever vaccination. In TCRdb, the 5' RACE reads were re-called with MiXCR into one record per CDR3 protein. This sample carries some 300,000 distinct CDR3 sequences, around 8.6% of them seen once, and the ten largest clones take 3% to 3.5%. V lost 7 bases and J 2 bases, leaving 8 bases between the germline ends. Looked up from germline, CDR1 is MNHEY and CDR2 is SMNVEV (reference sequence). The CDR3 runs to 13 residues. The chain links TRBV27 to TRBJ2-2, with D maybe TRBD1 (5 bases). Sequenced here: CD4+ T cells sorted from PBMCs, sampled 5 days after the yellow fever booster vaccination. This clonotype originated in a man aged 18 to 35 who received the YFV17D yellow fever vaccine. The CDR3 sequence: CASIGQNTGELFF. DNA of the CDR3: TGTGCCAGCATCGGACAAAACACCGGGGAGCTGTTTTTT.